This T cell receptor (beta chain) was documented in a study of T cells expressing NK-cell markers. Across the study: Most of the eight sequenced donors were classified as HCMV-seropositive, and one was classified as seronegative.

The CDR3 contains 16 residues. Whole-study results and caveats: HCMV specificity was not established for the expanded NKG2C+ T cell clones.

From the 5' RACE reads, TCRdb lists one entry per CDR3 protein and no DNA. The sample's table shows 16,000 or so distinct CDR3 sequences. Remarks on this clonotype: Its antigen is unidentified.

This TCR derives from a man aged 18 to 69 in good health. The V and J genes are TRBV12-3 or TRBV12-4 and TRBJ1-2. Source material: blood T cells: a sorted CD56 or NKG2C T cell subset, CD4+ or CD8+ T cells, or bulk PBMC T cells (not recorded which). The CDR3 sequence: CASSRPPYLSLYGYTF.